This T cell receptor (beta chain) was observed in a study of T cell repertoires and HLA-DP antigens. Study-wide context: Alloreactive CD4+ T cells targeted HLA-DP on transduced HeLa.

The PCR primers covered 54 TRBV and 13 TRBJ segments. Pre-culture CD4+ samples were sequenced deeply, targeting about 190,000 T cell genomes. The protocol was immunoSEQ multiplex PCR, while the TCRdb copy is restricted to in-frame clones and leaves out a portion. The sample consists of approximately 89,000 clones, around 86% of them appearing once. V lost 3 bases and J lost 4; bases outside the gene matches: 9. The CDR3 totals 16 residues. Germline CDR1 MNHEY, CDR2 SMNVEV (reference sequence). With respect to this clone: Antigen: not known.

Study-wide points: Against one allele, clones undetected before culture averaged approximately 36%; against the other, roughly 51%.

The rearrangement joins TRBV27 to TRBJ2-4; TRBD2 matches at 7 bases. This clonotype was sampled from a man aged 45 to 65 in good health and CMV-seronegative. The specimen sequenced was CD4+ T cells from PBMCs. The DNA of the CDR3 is TGTGCCAGCAGTTTCCTTCGGCCTAGCGGTAAAAACATTCAGTACTTC. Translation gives CASSFLRPSGKNIQYF.